The 14 T cell receptor beta chains in this list originate from one sample, sequenced in a study of CD8+ T cells in alopecia areata. The authors extracted RNA and reverse transcribed it into cDNA as the sequencing template. Only in-frame clones appear in the TCRdb table, and some are missing; sequencing was by immunoSEQ multiplex PCR. The data list 1,700 or so clones, none observed once; 40% falls to the top ten. Cutaneous lymph node cells were pooled, and they were sorted using CD4, CD8alpha, NKG2D, NKG2ACE and other markers. Material for sequencing was CD8+ T cells sorted from a lymph node. These TCRs come from a C3H/HeJ mouse with alopecia areata. The mouse strain carries the MHC haplotype H2-k.

This clone was counted only a few times. Gene names and germline match the mouse. The read ends 4 residues before the CDR3 terminus; that terminus is restored from the germline J gene. The chain combines TRBV13-2 with TRBJ2-5; 10 bases align to TRBD1. The CDR3 spans 15 residues. Germline trimming cut 2 bases from V and 3 bases from J; bases unmatched to any gene: 3. Germline loops: CDR1 NNHNN, CDR2 SYGAGS (reference sequence). The sequenced CDR3 bases are TGTGCCAGCGGTGAATGGACAGGGGGGCAAGAC. This codes for CASGEWTGGQD. The whole CDR3 protein is CASGEWTGGQDTQYF.

With regard to this clone: Gene names follow the mouse nomenclature. The CDR3 extends 3 residues past the end of the read, so its final part is completed from the germline J gene. The chain is built from TRBV19 and TRBJ1-6; 10 positions match TRBD1. TRBJ1-6 is sorted into the ORF group, with uncertain function. V shed 1 base and J 3 bases; nucleotides not matched to a gene: 4. The CDR3 extends over 17 amino acids. The germline V gene has CDR1 FNHDT and CDR2 SITEND (reference sequence). The CDR3 bases that were read are TGTGCCAGCAGTATAAGGGGGACAGGGGACTATAATTCGCCC. Residues: CASSIRGTGDYNSP. The whole CDR3 reads CASSIRGTGDYNSPLYF.

Comment on this clone: The gene names given are mouse names. The read finishes 4 residues shy of the CDR3 end, and the germline J gene is used to complete it. The chain carries TRBV31 and TRBJ2-3; 11 positions match TRBD1. V was pared by 0 bases and J by 1 base, with 12 bases of the junction left unmatched. CDR1 and CDR2 (germline): GKSSPN, SITVG. This CDR3 spans 19 amino acids. This CDR3 is CAWSLRDRGGEAGAETLYF. The DNA read from the CDR3 is TGTGCCTGGAGTCTAAGGGACAGGGGGGGGGAGGCTGGTGCAGAA.

This clone has a count of ten or more. Gene names and germline match the mouse. The CDR3 goes on 4 residues after the read ends, and that part is filled in from the germline J gene. J is TRBJ2-1 and V is TRBV5; 14 bases map to TRBD2. In germline, CDR1 is LGHNA, CDR2 YNLKQL (reference sequence). CDR3 length: 17 amino acids. Incomplete CDR3 DNA: TGTGCCAGCAGCCAAGAGACGGGACTGGGGGGGCGGGCT. Its protein is CASSQETGLGGRA. The complete CDR3 reads CASSQETGLGGRAEQFF.

This clone has ten or more counts. Any gene name here is a mouse gene name. The CDR3 end lies 4 residues beyond the end of the read and is filled in from the germline J gene. This chain joins TRBV19 and TRBJ1-2; D possibly corresponds to TRBD1 (6 bases). This CDR3 region has 14 residues. Trimming removed 4 bases at V and 0 bases at J, with 10 bases between. From germline, CDR1 is FNHDT and CDR2 SITEND (reference sequence). CDR3: CASSGDTANSDYTF. The sequenced CDR3 bases are TGTGCCAGCAGTGGGGACACCGCAAACTCC.

This clone was picked up many times. These gene names are mouse names. Read sequence stops 3 residues before the CDR3 end, and the germline J gene provides the missing end. This chain links TRBV13-3 with TRBJ1-6; 7 positions match TRBD1. TRBJ1-6 qualifies as an ORF whose function is uncertain. Trimming removed 5 bases from V and 4 bases from J; junction bases left unmatched: 3. Germline assignment: CDR1 NNHDY and CDR2 SYVADS. The CDR3 length is 14 residues. The part of the CDR3 DNA that was read is TGTGCCAGCAGCTGGGACAGATATAATTCGCCC. Residues: CASSWDRYNSP. The full CDR3 sequence reads CASSWDRYNSPLYF.

This clone was seen many times. Gene names refer to mouse genes. The read finishes 4 residues shy of the CDR3 end, and the germline J gene is used to complete it. The chain employs TRBV1 and TRBJ2-5; the match to TRBD2 covers 11 bases. Germline V gene sequence: CDR1 NSQYPW, CDR2 LRSPGD (reference sequence). This CDR3 spans 14 amino acids. CDR3 protein: CTCSAGTGGDTQYF. The part of the CDR3 DNA that was read is TGCACCTGCAGTGCCGGGACTGGGGGAGAC.

In its sample, this clone ranks as medium-sized (0.01 to 0.1%). The gene names here belong to mouse. The observed sequence ends 4 residues before the CDR3 terminus, with the missing tail filled in from the germline J gene. The V and J genes are TRBV1 and TRBJ2-1; 7 nucleotides agree with TRBD2. Germline loops: CDR1 NSQYPW, CDR2 LRSPGD (reference sequence). CDR3 length equals 15 residues. V was pared by 0 bases and J by 3 bases, with 2 bases of the junction left unmatched. CDR3 amino acids: CTCSADGGSYAEQFF. Partial CDR3 DNA: TGCACCTGCAGTGCAGATGGGGGGAGCTATGCT.

Many counts were recorded for this clone. These gene names are mouse names. The CDR3 is cut off 4 residues early in the read; its end comes from the germline J gene. The rearrangement uses TRBV13-3 and TRBJ2-1, with D perhaps matching TRBD1 (6 bases). The CDR3 runs 15 residues. Trimming removed 1 base at V and 0 bases at J, with 8 bases between. Germline V gene lookup returns CDR1 NNHDY and CDR2 SYVADS. Incomplete CDR3 DNA: TGTGCCAGCAGTGATAAGGGGGATAACTATGCT. Residues: CASSDKGDNYA. The whole CDR3 sequence reads CASSDKGDNYAEQFF.

In its sample, this clone is medium-sized. The gene names here belong to mouse. The read falls 4 residues short of the CDR3 end, and the missing part is taken from the germline J gene. This chain connects TRBV29 to TRBJ2-7; a possible D gene is TRBD1 (6 bases). Germline-derived CDR1 and CDR2 are MSHET and SYDVDS. The CDR3 is made up of 12 amino acids. The V end lost 7 bases, the J end lost 0 bases, and 7 bases lay between the germline ends. CDR3 residues: CASTGASYEQYF. The part of the CDR3 DNA that was read is TGTGCTAGCACAGGGGCCTCCTAT.

Many counts were recorded for this clone. Gene names denote mouse genes. The missing CDR3 end, 4 residues past where the read stops, is filled in from the germline J gene. The rearrangement joins TRBV13-2 to TRBJ2-3; D possibly corresponds to TRBD2 (6 bases). The V end lost 0 bases, the J end lost 0 bases, and 11 bases lay between the germline ends. The V gene's germline CDR1 is NNHNN and CDR2 SYGAGS (reference sequence). This CDR3 spans 16 amino acids. The chain's CDR3 is CASGDAGWGSAETLYF. The CDR3 bases that were read are TGTGCCAGCGGTGATGCGGGCTGGGGTAGTGCAGAA.

This clone was counted many times. Genes and germline come from the mouse. The CDR3 goes on 4 residues after the read ends, and that part is filled in from the germline J gene. This sample also contains other DNA sequences that code for the same CDR3. This rearrangement joins TRBV12-1 to TRBJ2-7, with 8 nucleotides matching TRBD1. Germline-derived CDR1 and CDR2 are SGHSN and HYEKVE. V gave up 3 bases and J gave up 0 bases; unmatched junction bases: 3. The CDR3 contains 14 residues. The CDR3 spells CASSTDRVSYEQYF. Incomplete CDR3 DNA: TGTGCCAGCTCTACGGACAGGGTCTCCTAT.

This clone was counted only a few times. Genes and germline are mouse. The read ends 4 residues before the CDR3 terminus; that terminus is restored from the germline J gene. The chain uses TRBV2 and TRBJ2-3, with D maybe TRBD2 (5 bases). V was cut by 0 bases and J by 0 bases, with 10 bases left in between. CDR1 and CDR2 (germline): LGHNA, YSYQKL. The CDR3 length is 16 residues. This chain's CDR3 is CASSQEWGTSAETLYF. The DNA read from the CDR3 is TGTGCCAGCAGCCAAGAGTGGGGTACTAGTGCAGAA.

Comment on this clone: All gene names here are mouse names. The CDR3 extends 4 residues past the end of the read, so its final part is completed from the germline J gene. V gene TRBV19 combines with J gene TRBJ2-1, with a tentative D call TRBD1 (6 bases). Germline V gene lookup returns CDR1 FNHDT and CDR2 SITEND (reference sequence). The V end lost 2 bases, the J end lost 1 base, and 10 bases lay between the germline ends. The CDR3 has 15 amino acids. CDR3 sequence reads: CASSIHRENYAEQFF. CDR3 DNA, as far as it was read: TGTGCCAGCAGTATCCACAGGGAGAACTATGCT.